Below, one TCR beta chain is given with its context. The target antigen is unknown. The CDR3 has 15 residues. Trimming cost V 2 bases and J 0 bases, with 9 bases left between them. Germline loops: CDR1 SGHDN, CDR2 FVKESK. This entry is derived from a study of graft-versus-host responses after intestinal transplantation. TCRdb's copy holds only in-frame clones and misses some; the assay was immunoSEQ multiplex PCR. The profile shows about 100,000 clones, roughly nine tenths of them singletons. The source is a human donor who received an intestinal transplant. The sample here was unstimulated CD4+ T cells sorted from spleen or lymph node cells, taken before intestinal transplant. The V gene is TRBV14, the J gene TRBJ2-3; D is perhaps TRBD2 (6 bases). Here the CDR3 DNA reads TGTGCCAGCAGCCAATACGGGGGAAGCACAGATACGCAGTATTTT. Translation gives CASSQYGGSTDTQYF.